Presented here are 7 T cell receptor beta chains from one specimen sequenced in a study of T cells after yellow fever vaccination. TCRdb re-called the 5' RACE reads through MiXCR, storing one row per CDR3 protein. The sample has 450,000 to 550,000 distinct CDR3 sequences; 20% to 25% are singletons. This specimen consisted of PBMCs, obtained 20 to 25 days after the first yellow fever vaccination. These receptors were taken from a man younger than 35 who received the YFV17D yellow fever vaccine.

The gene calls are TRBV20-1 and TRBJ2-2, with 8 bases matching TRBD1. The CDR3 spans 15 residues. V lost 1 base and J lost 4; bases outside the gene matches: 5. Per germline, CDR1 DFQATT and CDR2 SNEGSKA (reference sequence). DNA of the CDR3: TGCAGTGCTAGAGCGACAGGGGAAAGCACCGGGGAGCTGTTTTTT. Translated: CSARATGESTGELFF.

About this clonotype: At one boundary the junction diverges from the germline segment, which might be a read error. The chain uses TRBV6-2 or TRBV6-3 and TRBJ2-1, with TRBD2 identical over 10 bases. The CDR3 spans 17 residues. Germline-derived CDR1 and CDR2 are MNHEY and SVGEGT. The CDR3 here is CASSYSGSGGDYNEHFF. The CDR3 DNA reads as TGTGCCAGCAGTTACTCTGGGAGCGGGGGGGACTACAATGAGCACTTCTTC.

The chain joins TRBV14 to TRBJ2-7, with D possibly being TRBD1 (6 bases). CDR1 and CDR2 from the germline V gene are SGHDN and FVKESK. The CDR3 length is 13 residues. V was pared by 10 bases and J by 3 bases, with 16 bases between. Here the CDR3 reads CAISVGAVYEQYF. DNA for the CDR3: TGTGCCATCTCCGTGGGGGCGGTCTACGAGCAGTACTTC. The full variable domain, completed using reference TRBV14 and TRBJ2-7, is EAGVTQFPSHSVIEKGQTVTLRCDPISGHDNLYWYRRVMGKEIKFLLHFVKESKQDESGMPNNRFLAERTGGTYSTLKVQPAELEDSGVYFCAISVGAVYEQYFGPGTRLTVT.

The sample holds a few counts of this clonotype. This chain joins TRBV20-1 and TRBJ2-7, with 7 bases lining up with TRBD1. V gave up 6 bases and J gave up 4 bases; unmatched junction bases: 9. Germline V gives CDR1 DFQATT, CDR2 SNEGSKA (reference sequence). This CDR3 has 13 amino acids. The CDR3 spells CSATRDSRYEQYV. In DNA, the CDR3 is TGCAGTGCCACCCGGGACAGTAGGTACGAGCAGTACGTC.

CDR3 bases: TGTGCCAGCAGAGAGCCCGGGACGGACACCGGGGAGCTGTTTTTT. Its protein product is CASREPGTDTGELFF. This rearrangement joins TRBV6-2 or TRBV6-3 to TRBJ2-2; D tentatively fits TRBD1 or TRBD2 (5 bases each). Germline loops: CDR1 MNHEY, CDR2 SVGEGT. This CDR3 region has 15 residues. The V gene lost 6 bases and the J gene lost 3 bases, with 14 bases spanning the gap.

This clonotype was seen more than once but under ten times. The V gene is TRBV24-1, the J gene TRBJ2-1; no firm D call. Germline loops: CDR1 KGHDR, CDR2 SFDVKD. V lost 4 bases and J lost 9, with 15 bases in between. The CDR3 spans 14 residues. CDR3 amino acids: CATSDHLSRREQFF. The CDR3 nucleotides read TGTGCCACCAGTGACCATTTGTCCCGTCGTGAGCAGTTCTTC.

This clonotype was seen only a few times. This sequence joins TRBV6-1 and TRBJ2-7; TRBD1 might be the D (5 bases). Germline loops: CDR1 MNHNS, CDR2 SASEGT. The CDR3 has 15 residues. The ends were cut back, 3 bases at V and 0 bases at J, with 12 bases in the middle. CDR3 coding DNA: TGTGCCAGCAGTGAGGTACAGGTCAGCTCCTACGAGCAGTACGTC. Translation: CASSEVQVSSYEQYV.